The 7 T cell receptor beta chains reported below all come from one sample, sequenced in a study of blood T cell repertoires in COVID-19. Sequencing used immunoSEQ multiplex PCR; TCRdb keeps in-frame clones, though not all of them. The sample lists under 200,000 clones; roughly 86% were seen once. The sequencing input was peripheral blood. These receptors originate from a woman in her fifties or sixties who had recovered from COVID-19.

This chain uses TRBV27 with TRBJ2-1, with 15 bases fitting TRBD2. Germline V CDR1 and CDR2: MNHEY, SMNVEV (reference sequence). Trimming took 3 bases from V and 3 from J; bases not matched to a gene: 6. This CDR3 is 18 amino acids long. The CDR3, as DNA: TGTGCCAGCAGTTTTGGACTAGCGGGGGGGGGCCTCTACAATGAGCAGTTCTTC. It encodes CASSFGLAGGGLYNEQFF.

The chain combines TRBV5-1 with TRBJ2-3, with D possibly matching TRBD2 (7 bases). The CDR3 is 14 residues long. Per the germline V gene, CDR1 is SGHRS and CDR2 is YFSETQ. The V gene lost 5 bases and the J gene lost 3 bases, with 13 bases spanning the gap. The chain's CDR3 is CASSVGGTTDTQYF. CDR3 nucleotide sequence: TGCGCCAGCAGTGTCGGGGGGACAACAGATACGCAGTATTTT. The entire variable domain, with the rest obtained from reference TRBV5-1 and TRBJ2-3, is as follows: KAGVTQTPRYLIKTRGQQVTLSCSPISGHRSVSWYQQTPGQGLQFLFEYFSETQRNKGNFPGRFSGRQFSNSRSEMNVSTLELGDSALYLCASSVGGTTDTQYFGPGTRLTVL.

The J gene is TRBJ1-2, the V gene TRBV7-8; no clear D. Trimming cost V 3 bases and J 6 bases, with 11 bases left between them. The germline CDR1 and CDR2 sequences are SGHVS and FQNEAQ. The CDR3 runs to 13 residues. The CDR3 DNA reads TGTGCCAGCAGCTTGGCGGGGAAAAATGGCTACACCTTC. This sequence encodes CASSLAGKNGYTF.

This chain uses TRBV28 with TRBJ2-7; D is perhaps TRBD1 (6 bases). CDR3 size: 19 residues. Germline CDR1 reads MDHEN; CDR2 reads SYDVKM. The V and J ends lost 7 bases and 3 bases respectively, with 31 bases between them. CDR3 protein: CASTAIFGQGTPPLYEQYF. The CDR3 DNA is TGTGCCAGCACCGCTATCTTTGGGCAGGGGACGCCCCCGCTCTACGAGCAGTACTTC. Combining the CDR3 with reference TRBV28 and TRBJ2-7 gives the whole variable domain DVKVTQSSRYLVKRTGEKVFLECVQDMDHENMFWYRQDPGLGLRLIYFSYDVKMKEKGDIPEGYSVSREKKERFSLILESASTNQTSMYLCASTAIFGQGTPPLYEQYFGPGTRLTVT.

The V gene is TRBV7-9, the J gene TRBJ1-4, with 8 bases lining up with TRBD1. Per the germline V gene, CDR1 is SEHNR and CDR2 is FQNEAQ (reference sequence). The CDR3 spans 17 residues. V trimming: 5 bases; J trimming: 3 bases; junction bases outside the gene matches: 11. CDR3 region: CASSRNRGGKANEKLFF. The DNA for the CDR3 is TGTGCCAGCAGCCGAAACAGGGGGGGAAAAGCTAATGAAAAACTGTTTTTT.

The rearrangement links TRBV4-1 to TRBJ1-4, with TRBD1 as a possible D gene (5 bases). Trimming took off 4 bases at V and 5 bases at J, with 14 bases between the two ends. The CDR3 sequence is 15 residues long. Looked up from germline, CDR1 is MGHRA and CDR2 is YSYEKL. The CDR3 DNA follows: TGCGCCAGCAGCCCGGGTTGGGGGGGGAATGAAAAACTGTTTTTT. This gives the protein CASSPGWGGNEKLFF.

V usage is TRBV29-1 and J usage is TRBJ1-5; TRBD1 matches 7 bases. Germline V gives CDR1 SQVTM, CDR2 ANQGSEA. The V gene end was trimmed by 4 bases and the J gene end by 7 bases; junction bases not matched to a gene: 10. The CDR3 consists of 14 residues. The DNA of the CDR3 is TGCAGCGTTGCAGGCTCAGGGGGTACACAGCCCCAGCATTTT. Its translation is CSVAGSGGTQPQHF.